This T cell receptor beta chain was sequenced in a study of sequential checkpoint blockade in melanoma. Here immunoSEQ multiplex PCR was the method, and the copy in TCRdb shows in-frame clones only, minus some. Found here are about 20,000 clones, around 75% of them singletons; the top ten hold about 20%. There are 14 residues in the CDR3. Germline lookup yields CDR1 SGHNT and CDR2 YYREEE (reference sequence). V lost 2 bases and J lost 6; bases outside the gene matches: 3. Treatment specified: randomized to nivolumab then ipilimumab (arm A) or the reverse (arm B). The rearrangement joins TRBV5-4 to TRBJ2-1; 9 bases line up with TRBD2. This specimen was CD8+ T cells sorted from blood (inferred from file names), taken from a patient given nivolumab and ipilimumab in sequence. This clonotype was obtained from a human donor with melanoma. Here the CDR3 DNA reads TGTGCCAGCAGCTTAGGACTAGCGTCCAATGAGCAGTTCTTC. This gives the protein CASSLGLASNEQFF.